The 19 T cell receptor beta chains below all came from one sample that was sequenced in a study of low-dose radiotherapy and immunotherapy resistance in tumors. Covering alpha and beta chains, TRAV- and TRBV-specific primers were used for the first-strand cDNA. Both a constant-region primer and a V-primer adapter served to amplify TCRs across about 20 PCR cycles. TCRdb reanalysed the reads using MiXCR and keeps one entry per CDR3 protein. Here the sample spans tens of thousands of distinct CDR3 sequences, less than 25% being singletons. Time point here: before trial treatment. This specimen was PBMCs, taken before treatment. These receptors were obtained from a male donor with prostate cancer.

The chain has TRBV27 and TRBJ2-3, with 9 bases identical to TRBD2. The CDR3 is 15 residues long. V dropped 2 bases and J dropped 4; count of bases not matched to a gene: 4. Germline V gene lookup returns CDR1 MNHEY and CDR2 SMNVEV (reference sequence). CDR3 loop: CASSLAGGSADTQYF. The CDR3 coding sequence is TGTGCCAGCAGTTTAGCGGGAGGGTCGGCAGATACGCAGTATTTT.

This clonotype has a single count. V gene TRBV5-4 combines with J gene TRBJ2-2, with D maybe TRBD1 (5 bases). The V gene's germline CDR1 is SGHNT and CDR2 YYREEE (reference sequence). Trimming removed 0 bases from V and 5 bases from J, with 8 bases in between. The CDR3 is made up of 14 amino acids. This CDR3 is CASSLAGKTGELFF. The CDR3 nucleotides read TGTGCCAGCAGCTTGGCAGGGAAGACCGGGGAGCTGTTTTTT.

Regarding this clonotype: This likely came from a read error, as a far larger clone is one base away. The rearrangement links TRBV26 to TRBJ2-3. TRBV26 is designated a pseudogene. The CDR3 runs to 14 residues. The CDR3 here is CASGLTQAYYTQYF. The CDR3 nucleotides are TGTGCCAGCGGTTTAACGCAGGCCTACTATACGCAGTATTTT.

This clonotype has a count of ten or more. The V gene is TRBV4-2, the J gene TRBJ2-1, with 8 bases matching TRBD2. The CDR3 is 16 amino acids. CDR1 LGHNA and CDR2 YNFKEQ come from the germline V gene. Trimming removed 1 base from V and 8 bases from J; junction bases left unmatched: 10. This CDR3 reads CASSQASGTSNHEQFF. Here the CDR3 DNA reads TGTGCCAGCAGCCAAGCAAGTGGGACTAGTAACCATGAGCAGTTCTTC.

This clonotype was found many times. The chain joins TRBV7-9 to TRBJ2-2; D uncertain. Germline V lookup: CDR1 SEHNR, CDR2 FQNEAQ (reference sequence). Trimming stripped 5 bases from V and 1 base from J, with 14 bases between. The CDR3 is made up of 16 amino acids. The CDR3 spells CASSPSRSGNTGELFF. The CDR3 DNA sequence: TGTGCCAGCAGCCCCTCGCGGTCGGGGAACACCGGGGAGCTGTTTTTT. Full variable domain (remainder filled in from reference TRBV7-9 and TRBJ2-2): DTGVSQNPRHKITKRGQNVTFRCDPISEHNRLYWYRQTLGQGPEFLTYFQNEAQLEKSRLLSDRFSAERPKGSFSTLEIQRTEQGDSAMYLCASSPSRSGNTGELFFGEGSRLTVL.

For this clonotype: The likely explanation is a read error, given a far larger clone one base away. This chain uses TRBV24-1 with TRBJ2-1; 8 bases agree with TRBD2. The CDR3 runs to 15 residues. The germline V gene encodes CDR1 KGHDR and CDR2 SFDVKD. V dropped 3 bases and J dropped 10; count of bases not matched to a gene: 10. CDR3 DNA: TGTGCCACCAGTGATCCAACCAGCGGGGGTTACGAGCAGTTCTTC. Its translation: CATSDPTSGGYEQFF.

The chain combines TRBV24-1 with TRBJ2-7; 9 bases agree with TRBD1. The CDR3 contains 14 residues. V lost 7 bases, J lost 1 base, and 4 bases stayed unmatched. Germline CDR1 is KGHDR and CDR2 is SFDVKD. This CDR3 is CATRQGALSYEQYF. CDR3 coding DNA: TGTGCCACCAGACAGGGGGCTTTATCCTACGAGCAGTACTTC.

V and J are TRBV7-9 and TRBJ1-1, with TRBD1 identical over 7 bases. Trimming took 5 bases from V and 6 from J; bases not matched to a gene: 12. CDR1 and CDR2 from the germline V gene are SEHNR and FQNEAQ (reference sequence). The CDR3 spans 15 residues. CDR3 in amino acids: CASSPGDREGSEAFF. CDR3 DNA sequence: TGTGCCAGCAGCCCCGGCGACAGGGAAGGGTCTGAAGCTTTCTTT.

This clonotype has at least ten counts. V usage is TRBV7-3 and J usage is TRBJ2-1; TRBD2 might be the D (7 bases). V was pared by 4 bases and J by 9 bases, with 10 bases between. The length of the CDR3 is 12 residues. Germline CDR1 SGHTA, CDR2 FQGTGA. The CDR3 sequence is CASSSGGAEQFF. The CDR3 DNA reads TGTGCCAGCAGCTCGGGGGGCGCTGAGCAGTTCTTC.

This clonotype was detected many times. The chain has TRBV7-2 and TRBJ2-3; 9 nucleotides line up with TRBD2. The CDR3 spans 16 residues. Per germline, CDR1 SGHTA and CDR2 FQGNSA. The V segment lost 0 bases and the J segment 1 base; nucleotides outside the gene matches: 2. This CDR3 is CASSLAGGGGTDTQYF. In nucleotides, the CDR3 is TGTGCCAGCAGCTTAGCGGGCGGGGGGGGCACAGATACGCAGTATTTT.

The table lists this clonotype with many counts. The chain carries TRBV10-3 and TRBJ1-3, with D possibly matching TRBD1 (5 bases). The germline V gene encodes CDR1 ENHRY and CDR2 SYGVKD. V was shortened by 6 bases and J by 1 base, with 16 bases between the two germline ends. There are 16 residues in the CDR3. In nucleotides, the CDR3 is TGTGCCATCAGACCACTTGACAGTCGATCTGGAAACACCATATATTTT. Amino acid sequence: CAIRPLDSRSGNTIYF.

The chain employs TRBV27 and TRBJ2-3, with TRBD2 identical over 8 bases. The CDR3 length is 18 residues. Trimming cost V 5 bases and J 0 bases; bases outside gene matches: 13. Per germline, CDR1 MNHEY and CDR2 SMNVEV (reference sequence). The CDR3: CASSRGRGTSGSTDTQYF. Written as DNA, the CDR3 is TGTGCCAGCAGTAGAGGGAGGGGCACTAGCGGTAGCACAGATACGCAGTATTTT.

This clonotype was observed many times. The V and J genes are TRBV5-1 and TRBJ2-1, with D hard to call. Germline CDR1 is SGHRS and CDR2 is YFSETQ. This CDR3 comprises 17 residues. Trimming cost V 0 bases and J 4 bases, with 17 bases left between them. CDR3 bases: TGCGCCAGCAGCTTGGATATCCCGCTAACTTCTTACAATGAGCAGTTCTTC. It is translated as CASSLDIPLTSYNEQFF.

Only a few counts were recorded for this clonotype. One junction end disagrees with the germline gene, perhaps due to a read error. The rearrangement joins TRBV30 to TRBJ1-1; D is undetermined. This CDR3 is 12 amino acids long. Germline CDR1 is GTSNPN and CDR2 is SVGIG (reference sequence). The CDR3 nucleotides are TGTGCCTGGAGTGCTGGGAACATTGAAGCTTTCTTT. Protein: CAWSAGNIEAFF.

This clonotype occurred many times. V gene TRBV6-4 combines with J gene TRBJ2-2; TRBD2 matches 13 bases. The length of the CDR3 is 17 residues. The germline gives CDR1 MRHNA, CDR2 SNTAGT. J was trimmed by 0 bases and V by 5 bases; bases with no gene match: 3. CDR3 protein: CASSRTSGGSNTGELFF. CDR3 in DNA: TGTGCCAGCAGTAGGACTAGCGGGGGCTCGAACACCGGGGAGCTGTTTTTT.

The chain uses TRBV5-4 and TRBJ2-1; 9 bases agree with TRBD1. V shed 4 bases and J 1 base; nucleotides not matched to a gene: 12. Germline V gene data show CDR1 as SGHNT and CDR2 as YYREEE (reference sequence). The CDR3 covers 18 residues. The CDR3 protein is CASSRLSRDRESYNEQFF. The CDR3, as DNA: TGTGCCAGCAGCCGCCTGTCCCGGGACAGGGAGTCCTACAATGAGCAGTTCTTC.

About this clonotype itself: With only one base between it and a far larger clone, this is likely a read error. The rearrangement joins TRBV28 to TRBJ2-5, with D tentatively TRBD2 (5 bases). There are 13 residues in the CDR3. Trimming removed 2 bases at V and 13 bases at J, with 17 bases between. Germline V gives CDR1 MDHEN, CDR2 SYDVKM. The CDR3 is CASSLGSIGERYF. The CDR3, as DNA: TGTGCCAGCAGTTTAGGATCGATTGGGGAGCGGTACTTC.

Regarding this clonotype: A far larger clone lies a single base away; this is likely a read error. The CDR3 region is CAGSLANTGELFF. CDR3 bases: TGTGCCGGCAGCTTGGCGAACACCGGGGAGCTGTTTTTT. The V gene is TRBV5-8, the J gene TRBJ2-2; D uncertain. The germline V gene encodes CDR1 SGHTS and CDR2 YDEGEE. The CDR3 consists of 13 residues.

In its sample, this clonotype was seen many times. The V and J genes are TRBV5-4 and TRBJ1-2; TRBD1 agrees at 7 bases. The CDR3 sequence is 14 residues long. The germline V gene has CDR1 SGHNT and CDR2 YYREEE (reference sequence). The J segment lost 5 bases and the V segment lost 4 bases, leaving 8 bases of the junction unmatched. The CDR3 coding sequence is TGTGCCAGCAGCCCGGACAGGACCGTTTATGGCTACACCTTC. Translating gives CASSPDRTVYGYTF.